This T cell receptor beta chain emerged from a study of human T cells and chemical hapten exposure. As handled by the study authors: TCRs per sample had a median of approximately 100,000 and ranged from about 23,224 to 750,000. One entry per CDR3 protein, called by TCRdb with MiXCR from the RACE reads. TCRdb's processing, not the authors', yielded these V and J calls. The profile shows 330,000 or so distinct CDR3 sequences, about 6% of them singletons. Notes on this clonotype: Its antigen is not known.

Whole-study results and caveats: All donors were alopecia patients, so their immunity may differ from that of healthy people. TCRs at high frequency, those above 1 in 1000, did not change with DPC sensitization.

Stated time point: patch test 2, 6 weeks after DPC sensitization. Treatment specified: therapeutic diphenylcyclopropenone sensitization with weekly scalp DPC. Drawing of blood took place ahead of applying each patch test. J lost 4 bases, V lost 1 base, and 11 bases had no gene match. Germline assignment: CDR1 DFQATT and CDR2 SNEGSKA (reference sequence). The CDR3 is 17 residues long. The chain recombines TRBV20-1 with TRBJ2-3, with 10 bases matching TRBD1. The input for sequencing was whole blood, taken in connection with sensitization to the hapten diphenylcyclopropenone (DPC). The origin of this receptor is a woman under 30 with alopecia areata. Some clones in this sample may be carry-over from other donors' samples. CDR3 nucleotide sequence: TGCAGTGCTAGAGCGGGACAGGGGTCTCCTTATGCAGATACGCAGTATTTT. Protein sequence: CSARAGQGSPYADTQYF.